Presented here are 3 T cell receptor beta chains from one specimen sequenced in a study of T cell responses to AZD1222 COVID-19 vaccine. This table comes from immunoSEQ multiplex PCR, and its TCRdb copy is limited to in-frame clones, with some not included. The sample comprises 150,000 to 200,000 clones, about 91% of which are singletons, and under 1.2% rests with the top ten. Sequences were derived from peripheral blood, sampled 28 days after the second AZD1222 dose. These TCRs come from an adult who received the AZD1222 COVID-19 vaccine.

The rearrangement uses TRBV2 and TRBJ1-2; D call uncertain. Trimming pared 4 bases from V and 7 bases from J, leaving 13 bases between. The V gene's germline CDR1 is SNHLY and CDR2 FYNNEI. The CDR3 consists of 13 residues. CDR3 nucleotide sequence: TGTGCCAGCAGTGCCCGCTCGGGCTCTGGCTACACCTTC. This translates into CASSARSGSGYTF.

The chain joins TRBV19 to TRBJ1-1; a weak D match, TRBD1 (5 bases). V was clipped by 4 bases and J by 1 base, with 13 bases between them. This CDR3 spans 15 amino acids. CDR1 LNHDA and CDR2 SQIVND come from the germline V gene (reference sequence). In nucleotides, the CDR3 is TGTGCCAGTAGTAAATCCAGGGTCAGGAACACTGAAGCTTTCTTT. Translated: CASSKSRVRNTEAFF.

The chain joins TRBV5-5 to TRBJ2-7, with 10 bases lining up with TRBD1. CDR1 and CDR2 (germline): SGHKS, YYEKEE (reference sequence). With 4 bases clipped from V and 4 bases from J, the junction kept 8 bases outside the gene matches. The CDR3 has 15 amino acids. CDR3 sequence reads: CASSPWDRGGYEQYF. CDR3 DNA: TGTGCCAGCAGCCCTTGGGACAGGGGTGGGTACGAGCAGTACTTC.